This TCR beta chain is drawn from a study of immune evolution from preneoplasia to lung adenocarcinoma. V was shortened by 5 bases and J by 2 bases, with 7 bases between the two germline ends. The germline gives CDR1 MNHEY, CDR2 SMNVEV (reference sequence). There are 12 residues in the CDR3. H&E slides confirmed each diagnosis, reviewed by two pathologists independently. Macro-dissection enriched premalignant or tumor cells before nucleic acid extraction. Some clones are missing from TCRdb's copy, which holds only in-frame ones; the method was immunoSEQ multiplex PCR. The data hold 9,500 to 13,000 clones, with around 82% observed a single time.

Sequencing was carried out using FFPE minimally invasive lung adenocarcinoma tissue. This chain connects TRBV27 to TRBJ2-7; D call uncertain. The receptor was derived from a person aged 70 to 80 with lung adenocarcinoma. The CDR3: CASSSRTYEQYF. The CDR3 DNA reads as TGTGCCAGCAGTAGCCGGACCTACGAGCAGTACTTC.